This T cell receptor beta chain came from a study of T cells in Graves' hyperthyroidism and ophthalmopathy (dated by TCRdb to about 2019). Regarding the complete study: Peripheral blood was collected at initial diagnosis, before any treatment. TCR V-J signatures able to tell the groups apart were searched for in a discovery cohort of 95 or so patients, of whom roughly 42 had Graves' ophthalmopathy and around 58 had stable Graves' hyperthyroidism. An independent validation cohort of fewer than 20 hyperthyroidism patients and about 15 patients who later progressed to ophthalmopathy tested prospective prediction of ophthalmopathy. The 100 discovery patients were randomly split 7:3 into training and test sets. In addition, the study compared T-cell repertoires in thyroid tissue and in blood from about 6 Graves' hyperthyroidism patients. After sampling, hyperthyroidism patients received methimazole starting at 30 mg daily, and ophthalmopathy patients received high-dose intravenous methylprednisolone. The paper reports TCR Vbeta CDR3 sequencing of approximately 140 peripheral blood samples: fewer than 50 ophthalmopathy, 70 to 85 hyperthyroidism and around 17 progressor patients.

Overall results and qualifications from the work: No statistical method was used to fix the sample size in advance, and group allocation was not hidden from the investigators. During validation, the model predicted progression to ophthalmopathy a median of approximately 6 months ahead of onset, with roughly 65% sensitivity and roughly 75% specificity. Most expanded thyroid clonotypes (frequency above 0.001) were also detected in blood, suggesting blood repertoires may reflect thyroid immune responses. In cross-validation, a model built on a 13 V-J signature told ophthalmopathy apart from stable hyperthyroidism with 85% to 90% sensitivity and roughly 82% specificity, and in testing the same model reached 80%/75%.

This clonotype is a singleton in its sample. The specificity of this receptor is unknown. One base away there is no much larger clone; base qualities are not given. A single read constitutes weak evidence. Graves' hyperthyroidism was defined as stable when no progression to ophthalmopathy occurred over 18 months of follow-up. Hyperthyroidism patients were aged 18 to 65 years and newly diagnosed, with disease duration of less than 2 months. Exclusion was applied to patients with uncontrolled infections, other autoimmune diseases, pregnancy or lactation. Clinical symptoms, serum thyroxine and TRAb, thyroid ultrasound, and orbital computed tomography formed the basis for the diagnoses. PBMCs were isolated from about 9 ml of fresh peripheral blood by Ficoll-Paque density gradient centrifugation. Trizol reagent was used to extract total RNA, and RNA quality was then checked on an Agilent 2100 Bioanalyzer.

The TCR beta CDR3 regions were amplified from the RNA transcripts. The TCR CDR3 was subjected to a first round of RT-PCR using the HTBI primer set and the Qiagen OneStep RT-PCR kit. Libraries were constructed in a second round of multiplex PCR, after which size selection and purification were carried out. Paired-end sequencing of the libraries was performed with 100 bp reads on an Illumina HiSeq2000. The study's processing was this. SOAPnuke was used to process the raw data, with reads discarded if the reads contained adapters or uncalled bases, had a mean Phred below 15, or lacked an exact constant-primer or identifier match. COPE v1.2.5 was used to merge high-quality paired reads, and clonotypes were defined as unique nucleotide sequences. MiTCR v1.1 was used to align clonotypes to the IMGT TRBV, TRBD and TRBJ reference segments. The analysis was restricted to V-J combinations with a frequency above 0.0001, which together covered around 99% of the repertoires. A TCS score was defined as the ratio between F50 (clonal expansion) and ExV (chaos), using BLOSUM62-based TCRdist between CDR3 peptides within each V-J. Welch's t-statistics and random forest reduced roughly 540 V-J features to 10 to 15, which were used in a naive Bayes classifier (R e1071). TCRdb trimmed public reads at Q25 via fastp, called clones via MiXCR and kept in-frame beta chains. Each CDR3 protein appears once, grouped with its most common genes and DNA. The V and J calls here are based on TCRdb, not the publication. For this sample the table gives approximately 420,000 distinct CDR3 sequences, of which about 16% were detected only once. The ten largest clonotypes hold about 33% of the sample.

Sequencing used blood. The sequence was collected from a woman in her thirties with Graves' hyperthyroidism.

The encoded CDR3 is CSVEDRRGETQYF. The DNA sequence follows: TGCAGCGTTGAAGATCGACGGGGTGAGACCCAGTACTTC. The rearranged chain carries TRBV29-1 and TRBJ2-5; perhaps TRBD2 is the D gene, with 5 bases matching. CDR1 and CDR2 are read off the germline V gene as SQVTM and ANQGSEA. V and J lose 0 bases and 5 bases, and a span of 10 bases separates them. Measured from the cysteine to the phenylalanine, the CDR3 is 13 residues long. Only the CDR3 region is kept as DNA, spanning 39 bases read in frame from base 1.